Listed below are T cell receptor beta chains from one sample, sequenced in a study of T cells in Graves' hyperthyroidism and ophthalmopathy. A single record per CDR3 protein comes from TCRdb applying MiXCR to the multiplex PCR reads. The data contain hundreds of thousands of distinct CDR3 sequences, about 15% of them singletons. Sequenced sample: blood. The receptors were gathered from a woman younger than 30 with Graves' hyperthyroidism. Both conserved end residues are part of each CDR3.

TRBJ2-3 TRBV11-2 CASSPRGTPTDTQYF
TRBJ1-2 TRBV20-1 CSANSGTNYGYTF
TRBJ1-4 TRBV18 CASSPIGAGSEKLFF
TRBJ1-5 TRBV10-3 CAISPRTDLQPQHF
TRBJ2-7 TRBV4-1 CASSQEEGLSYEQYF
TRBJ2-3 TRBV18 CASSPALRTSTDTQYF
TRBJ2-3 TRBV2 CASTRGGADTQYF
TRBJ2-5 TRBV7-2 CASSSTGRAAGETQYF
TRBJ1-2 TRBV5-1 CASSGTVSNYGYTF
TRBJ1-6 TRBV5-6 CASSPGQGENSPLHF
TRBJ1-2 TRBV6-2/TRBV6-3 CASSYSIGFGYTF
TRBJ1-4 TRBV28 CASSLYGEAEKLFF
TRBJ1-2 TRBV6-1 CASSLTWQANYGYTF
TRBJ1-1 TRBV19 CASSIGVGYRTNTEAFF
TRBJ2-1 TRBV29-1 CSVISGRDEQFF
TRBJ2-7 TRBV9 CASSSTGTPDEQYF
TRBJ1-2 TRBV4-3 CASSQSPGLYGYTF
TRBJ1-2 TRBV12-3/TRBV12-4 CASSPAVRNYGYTF
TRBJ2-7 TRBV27 CASKTERSYEQYF
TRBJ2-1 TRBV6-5 CASSYIAGGNNEQFF
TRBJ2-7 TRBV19 CASSLQESGIYEQYF
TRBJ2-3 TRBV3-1 CASSQTGGRDTQYF
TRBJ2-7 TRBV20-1 CSAREVWGRGSYEQYF
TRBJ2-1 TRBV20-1 CSAPPPGGGEQFF
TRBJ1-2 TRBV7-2 CASSLPENYGYTF
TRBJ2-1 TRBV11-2 CASSFARGGRNEQFF
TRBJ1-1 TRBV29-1 CSVTNTEAFF
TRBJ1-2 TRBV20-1 CSADRGRGYTF
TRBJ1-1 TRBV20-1 CSARAGQGFTEAFF
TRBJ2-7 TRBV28 CASLGRTGFAEQYF
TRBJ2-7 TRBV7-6 CASTGGPSFYEQYF
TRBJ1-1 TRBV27 CASSDSGQGRGTEAFF
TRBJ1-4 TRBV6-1 CASSEGDRGEKLFF
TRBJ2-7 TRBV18 CASSPRDGGYEQYF
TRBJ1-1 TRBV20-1 CSARGDRDTEAFF
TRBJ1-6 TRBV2 CASRVNIRSNSPLHF
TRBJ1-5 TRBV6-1 CASRETPYSNQPQHF
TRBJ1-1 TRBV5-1 CASSSDSRTGGRYTEAFF
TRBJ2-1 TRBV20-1 CSARDPGLNYNEQFF
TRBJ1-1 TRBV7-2 CASSFGQGVSGTEAFF
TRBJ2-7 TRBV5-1 CASSSNRGQNFVYEQYF
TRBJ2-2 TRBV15 CATSRGGLASGELFF
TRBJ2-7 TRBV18 CASSTGQGYEQYF
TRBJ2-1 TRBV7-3 CASSVAGGSYNEQFF
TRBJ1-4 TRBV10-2 CASFGQTEKLFF
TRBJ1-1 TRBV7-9 CASSRRGGMNTEAFF
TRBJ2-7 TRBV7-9 CASSFSDRAYEQYF
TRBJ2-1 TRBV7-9 CASSRLQGALDEQFF
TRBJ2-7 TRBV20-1 CSALAGGLPYEQYF
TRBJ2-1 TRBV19 CASSSSGASSYNEQFF
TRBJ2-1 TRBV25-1 CASSESRTGTSGTYNEQFF
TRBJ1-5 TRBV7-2 CASSLRAGNQPQHF
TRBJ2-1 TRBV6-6 CASSYRAGLYNEQFF
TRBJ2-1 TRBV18 CASSPGGLADSYNEQFF
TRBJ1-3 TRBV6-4 CASSDLGTGNTIYF
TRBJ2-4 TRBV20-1 CSVGGRQPNIQYF
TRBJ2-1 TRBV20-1 CGQQGDSYNEQFF
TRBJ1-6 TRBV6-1 CASRDMLSPLHF
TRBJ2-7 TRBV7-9 CASSPGQPSYEQYF